The 17 T cell receptor beta chains below come from one sample, sequenced in a study of CD8+CD57+ T cells in acquired aplastic anemia. All patients picked for sequencing had shown, by flow cytometry, an expansion of CD8+CD57+ cells. TCR beta VDJ combinations and CDR3 sequences were profiled from genomic DNA. A single record per CDR3 protein comes from TCRdb applying MiXCR to the reads. The sample carries 100,000 to 150,000 distinct CDR3 sequences, 30% to 45% recorded once. The material sequenced was sorted CD4+, CD8+, or CD8+CD57+ T cells (not recorded which) from PBMCs. These receptors were taken from a human donor with aplastic anemia.

For this clonotype: This may be a read error, as it is one base from a much larger clone. V and J are TRBV2 and TRBJ2-5; D possibly corresponds to TRBD2 (8 bases). The CDR3 runs to 16 residues. Germline V gene data show CDR1 as SNHLY and CDR2 as FYNNEI. The CDR3 region is CAGRLGFGRGLEEQYF. DNA for the CDR3: TGTGCCGGCAGACTAGGGTTCGGGAGGGGGCTGGAAGAGCAGTACTTC.

This chain uses TRBV5-1 with TRBJ2-7, with 7 bases fitting TRBD2. V shed 1 base and J 0 bases; nucleotides not matched to a gene: 7. CDR3 length: 16 amino acids. Germline lookup yields CDR1 SGHRS and CDR2 YFSETQ. The CDR3 loop reads CASSLLPGLSSYEQYF. The CDR3 coding sequence is TGCGCCAGCAGCTTGTTGCCGGGACTATCCTCCTACGAGCAGTACTTC.

The rearrangement joins TRBV19 to TRBJ2-7; 8 positions agree with TRBD2. Germline V gene data show CDR1 as LNHDA and CDR2 as SQIVND (reference sequence). Germline trimming cut 4 bases from V and 3 bases from J; bases unmatched to any gene: 8. The CDR3 runs to 15 residues. For the CDR3, the DNA is TGTGCCAGTAGTACCCGTGGTAGCGGGGTCTACGAGCAGTACTTC. The encoded protein is CASSTRGSGVYEQYF.

This CDR3 is CATSRVRTGREETQYF. The CDR3 nucleotides read TGTGCCACCAGCAGAGTCAGGACAGGGCGTGAAGAGACCCAGTACTTC. J is TRBJ2-5 and V is TRBV15; 8 nucleotides align to TRBD1. With 1 base clipped from V and 3 bases from J, the junction kept 7 bases outside the gene matches. The CDR3 runs 16 residues. The germline gives CDR1 LNHNV, CDR2 YYDKDF (reference sequence).

The J gene is TRBJ1-3, the V gene TRBV19; possible D gene TRBD1, 5 bases. Germline V CDR1 and CDR2: LNHDA, SQIVND (reference sequence). The CDR3 runs to 14 residues. Trimming pared 5 bases from V and 4 bases from J, leaving 12 bases between. The DNA of the CDR3 is TGTGCCAGTAGTTCGGCAGGGAGAGGAAACACCATATATTTT. Translation: CASSSAGRGNTIYF.

This clonotype was seen a handful of times. CDR3 loop: CASSLAQERLRVAGELFF. The CDR3 DNA reads TGTGCCAGCAGCTTAGCGCAGGAGCGGCTTAGGGTGGCCGGGGAGCTGTTTTTT. The rearrangement uses TRBV7-9 and TRBJ2-2; TRBD2 might be the D (5 bases). Germline V CDR1 and CDR2: SEHNR, FQNEAQ (reference sequence). The CDR3 covers 18 residues. V gave up 0 bases and J gave up 6 bases, with 20 bases separating them.

The chain joins TRBV7-7 to TRBJ2-6; no definite D call. The CDR3 is 9 amino acids. Trimming shortened V by 1 base and J by 17 bases, and 3 bases separated the two germline ends. The V gene's germline CDR1 is SSHAT and CDR2 FNYEAQ (reference sequence). The CDR3 is CASSLGVTF. The DNA for the CDR3 is TGTGCCAGCAGCTTAGGAGTGACTTTC.

This clonotype was seen ten or more times. The chain is built from TRBV6-1 and TRBJ1-6; TRBD1 aligns across 7 bases. Germline V gene data show CDR1 as MNHNS and CDR2 as SASEGT. Germline trimming cut 6 bases from V and 6 bases from J; bases unmatched to any gene: 5. The CDR3 has 14 residues. For the CDR3, the DNA is TGTGCCAGCAGCCGGGACAGCTTTAATTCACCCCTCCACTTT. Residues: CASSRDSFNSPLHF.

The chain employs TRBV7-8 and TRBJ2-7; TRBD1 matches at 10 bases. This CDR3 spans 15 amino acids. Germline V gene lookup returns CDR1 SGHVS and CDR2 FQNEAQ. V dropped 8 bases and J dropped 6; count of bases not matched to a gene: 13. The CDR3, as DNA: TGTGCCAGCCGTTTAGGGACAGGGGATATCGGCGAGCAGTACTTC. Its translation: CASRLGTGDIGEQYF. Full variable domain (missing parts from reference TRBV7-8 and TRBJ2-7): GAGVSQSPRYKVAKRGQDVALRCDPISGHVSLFWYQQALGQGPEFLTYFQNEAQLDKSGLPSDRFFAERPEGSVSTLKIQRTQQEDSAVYLCASRLGTGDIGEQYFGPGTRLTVT.

This clonotype appeared a single time. This sequence may be a read error, since a much larger clone differs from it by one base. The rearrangement uses TRBV7-9 and TRBJ2-7, with a possible D match to TRBD2 (5 bases). The CDR3 covers 15 residues. Trimming took 3 bases from V and 0 from J, leaving 12 bases between them. Per germline, CDR1 SEHNR and CDR2 FQNEAQ (reference sequence). The CDR3 here is CASSLETAGSYEQYF. The CDR3 nucleotides are TGTGCCAGCAGCTTGGAGACGGCGGGCTCCTACGAGCAGTACTTC.

This clonotype occurred many times. CDR3 sequence: CASSSLTGTGWNEQFF. Here the CDR3 DNA reads TGTGCCAGCAGCTCGCTTACCGGGACTGGGTGGAATGAGCAGTTCTTC. The chain uses TRBV5-5 and TRBJ2-1; TRBD2 is a possible D gene (6 bases). V was trimmed by 3 bases and J by 7 bases, leaving 20 bases between them. The CDR3 is 16 amino acids. Germline CDR1 and CDR2: SGHKS and YYEKEE (reference sequence).

As regards this clonotype: It may be a read error: a sequence one base away is much more abundant. The DNA of the CDR3 is TGTGCCAGCAGTTCAAGCATGGGTTCTGGAAACACCATATATTTT. The encoded protein is CASSSSMGSGNTIYF. This chain links TRBV12-3 or TRBV12-4 with TRBJ1-3; no definite D call. V dropped 4 bases and J dropped 1 base, with 11 bases sitting between them. The CDR3 sequence is 15 residues long.

In this sample, this clonotype turned up many times. The genes are TRBV5-1 and TRBJ1-1; TRBD1 agrees at 9 bases. In germline, CDR1 is SGHRS, CDR2 YFSETQ. This CDR3 has 16 amino acids. V was pared by 4 bases and J by 0 bases, with 7 bases of the junction left unmatched. The CDR3 spells CASSAGQGSMNTEAFF. The CDR3, as DNA: TGCGCCAGCAGCGCGGGACAGGGCTCCATGAACACTGAAGCTTTCTTT.

There are many counts of this clonotype. The chain uses TRBV7-8 and TRBJ1-1; D remains unclear. Between the trimmed V and J ends, which lost 5 bases and 8 bases, there was a span of 18 bases. The CDR3 is 14 amino acids. Germline-derived CDR1 and CDR2 are SGHVS and FQNEAQ. CDR3 bases: TGTGCCAGCAGCCTCTCCCGGGTAAAGTGGGAAGCTTTCTTT. Translated: CASSLSRVKWEAFF. Filled out from reference TRBV7-8 and TRBJ1-1, the complete variable domain reads GAGVSQSPRYKVAKRGQDVALRCDPISGHVSLFWYQQALGQGPEFLTYFQNEAQLDKSGLPSDRFFAERPEGSVSTLKIQRTQQEDSAVYLCASSLSRVKWEAFFGQGTRLTVV.

This clonotype showed up just a few times. A much larger clone sits a single nucleotide away, making a read error possible. The chain recombines TRBV19 with TRBJ1-1; D not certain. The CDR3 spans 12 residues. Germline V gene sequence: CDR1 LNHDA, CDR2 SQIVND (reference sequence). CDR3 residues: CARIVMNTEASF. CDR3 DNA sequence: TGTGCCAGAATAGTTATGAACACTGAAGCTTCCTTT.

Concerning this clonotype: An end of the junction differs from the germline gene, which may be a read error. V is TRBV7-7 and J is TRBJ1-1; D is undetermined. This CDR3 region has 13 residues. CDR1 SSHAT and CDR2 FNYEAQ come from the germline V gene (reference sequence). This CDR3 reads CACSLDGNTEASF. The CDR3 nucleotides read TGTGCCTGCAGCTTAGACGGAAACACTGAAGCTTCCTTT.

This clonotype was seen many times. The chain links TRBV29-1 to TRBJ2-5; 7 bases align to TRBD2. V gave up 6 bases and J gave up 5 bases; unmatched junction bases: 6. Germline V lookup: CDR1 SQVTM, CDR2 ANQGSEA. The CDR3 length is 12 residues. The CDR3 nucleotides are TGCAGCGTAAACGGGGGAGGGGAGACCCAGTACTTC. It is translated as CSVNGGGETQYF.